This TCR beta chain was identified during a study of metastatic and nonmetastatic thyroid tumors. About the research overall: Peripheral blood and tumor or nodule samples from malignant and benign thyroid patients were compared.

Under the authors' procedure: The study took CDR3 differences across clinicopathological groups and made a distant-metastasis classifier for papillary thyroid cancer from them. MiXCR was used by TCRdb to re-call the PCR reads. In this record, the V and J calls reflect TCRdb's handling and not the investigators' own analysis. Among about 90,000 clones listed, roughly 8.6% were seen once. Findings of the study overall: Reports indicated that malignant thyroid tumors showed significantly higher TCR beta diversity than benign nodules did, in blood and tumor.

There are many counts of this clone. The antigen is undetermined. In germline, CDR1 is MNHNS, CDR2 SASEGT. The CDR3 contains 15 residues. V was trimmed by 8 bases and J by 8 bases, leaving 22 bases between them. Patients were all untreated before their thyroid surgery. The chain carries TRBV6-1 and TRBJ2-1; possible D gene TRBD2, 5 bases. This TCR derives from a female donor with papillary thyroid cancer or a benign thyroid nodule (not recorded which). Some clones in this sample may be carry-over from other donors' samples. The material sequenced was blood. CDR3 amino acids: CASVAGFSRRDEQFF. CDR3 sequence (DNA): TGTGCCAGCGTGGCGGGTTTTAGTCGTCGGGATGAGCAGTTCTTC.